In its sample, the clone carrying this TCR beta chain was seen a few times. Antigen unknown. The sample belongs to a study of cytomegalovirus exposure and HLA in healthy donors. Study results and limitations: The study found most TCR sequences rare, yet found some public TCRs in many donors. A prior analysis recorded that most TCR beta V segments were productive about 90% or about 30% of the time.

The CDR3 sequence is 15 residues long. Germline assignment: CDR1 PRHDT and CDR2 FYEKMQ (reference sequence). V shed 5 bases and J shed 1 base, with 14 bases lying between them. The primer mix had 60 Vbeta and 13 Jbeta primers. The protocol was immunoSEQ multiplex PCR, while the TCRdb copy is restricted to in-frame clones and leaves out a portion. The data contain about 240,000 clones, 70% to 90% of them seen just once; the ten biggest clones take up about 8%. The sequenced sample was PBMCs. The sequence came from a woman aged 55-70 years in good health and CMV-seropositive. The genes are TRBV13 and TRBJ1-1, with a tentative D call TRBD1 (6 bases). CDR3 protein: CASSASTGKNTEAFF. The DNA of the CDR3 is TGTGCCAGCAGCGCCAGCACAGGGAAGAACACTGAAGCTTTCTTT. Using reference TRBV13 and TRBJ1-1 for the parts outside the CDR3, the full variable domain is AAGVIQSPRHLIKEKRETATLKCYPIPRHDTVYWYQQGPGQDPQFLISFYEKMQSDKGSIPDRFSAQQFSDYHSELNMSSLELGDSALYFCASSASTGKNTEAFFGQGTRLTVV.